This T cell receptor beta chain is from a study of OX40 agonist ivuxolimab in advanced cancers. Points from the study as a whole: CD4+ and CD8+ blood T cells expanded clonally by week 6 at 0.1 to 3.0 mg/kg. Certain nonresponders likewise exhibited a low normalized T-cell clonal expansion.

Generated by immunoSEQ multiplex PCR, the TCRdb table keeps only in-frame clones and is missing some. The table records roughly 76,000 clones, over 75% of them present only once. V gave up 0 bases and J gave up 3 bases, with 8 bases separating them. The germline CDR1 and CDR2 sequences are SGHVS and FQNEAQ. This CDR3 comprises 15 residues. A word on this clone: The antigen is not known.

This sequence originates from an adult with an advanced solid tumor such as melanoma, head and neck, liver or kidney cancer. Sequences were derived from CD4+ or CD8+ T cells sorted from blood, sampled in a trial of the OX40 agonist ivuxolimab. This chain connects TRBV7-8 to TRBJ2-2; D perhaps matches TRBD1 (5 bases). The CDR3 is CASSLAQGDTGELFF. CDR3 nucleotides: TGTGCCAGCAGCTTAGCGCAAGGGGACACCGGGGAGCTGTTTTTT.